This T cell receptor (beta chain) is drawn from a study of shared clonotypes between healthy human individuals. Across the whole study: In total, the donors were a couple of women and a few men aged 18 to 49.

The study's findings and limits: Since donors were few, the genetic and exposure-history diversity represented was limited.

In the case of this clone: No antigen is known for it.

Using immunoSEQ multiplex PCR, the repertoire was profiled, and TCRdb retains in-frame clones only, with some absent. The sample includes about 2 million clones, 85% to 95% of them seen just once. The CDR3 extends over 13 amino acids. Per the germline V gene, CDR1 is MNHEY and CDR2 is SMNVEV (reference sequence). J was trimmed by 8 bases and V by 4 bases; bases with no gene match: 4. CD45RO negativity and positive selection for CCR7 defined naive CD8 cells, a population that excluded terminally differentiated effector memory CD45RA+ cells. HIV-negative, healthy adults without recent acute infections or vaccinations were the donors.

This clonotype was obtained from a man between 18 and 35 years old in good health. The sequenced material came from naive CD8+ T cells sorted from blood. The V gene is TRBV27, the J gene TRBJ2-2; 7 nucleotides match TRBD1. The CDR3 region has the DNA TGTGCCAGCAGTTACAGGGGTTCGGGGGAGCTGTTTTTT. As protein: CASSYRGSGELFF.